This T cell receptor beta chain was sequenced for a study of cytomegalovirus exposure and HLA in healthy donors. About the research overall: Most donors, about 82% of approximately 400 genotyped, fell in the Caucasian-associated ancestry cluster. Study-wide results and limits: Exclusion as indistinguishable affected some V segments, including TRBV6-2 and TRBV6-3. An analysis that was carried out later associated 15,000 to 20,000 TCR beta sequences with HLA alleles at 0.05 false discovery rate.

As to this clone: Its target is not known.

V dropped 6 bases and J dropped 9 bases, with 12 bases sitting between them. Germline loops: CDR1 GTSNPN, CDR2 SVGIG (reference sequence). The CDR3 is 12 residues long. The PCR employed 60 Vbeta primers together with 13 Jbeta primers. Libraries were prepared by immunoSEQ multiplex PCR; TCRdb keeps only in-frame clonotypes and omits some of them. The top ten clones hold roughly 0.22% of a sample with approximately 200,000 clones, roughly four fifths of them seen once. This clonotype was sampled from a girl aged 2-15 years in good health and CMV-seronegative. The chain has TRBV30 and TRBJ1-6; D is unresolved. The sequencing sample was made of PBMCs. CDR3 amino acids: CACGWEASPLHF. The CDR3 DNA follows: TGTGCCTGTGGGTGGGAGGCTTCACCCCTCCACTTT.